Reported below is one TCR beta chain. The source of the sample is a study of blood T cell repertoires in COVID-19. Study as a whole: Acute-phase and convalescent COVID-19 samples originated in the United States, Italy and Spain. Sources were T cells, B-cell-depleted T cells, or PBMCs; the material itself was cDNA or gDNA.

Per the original data handling: Amplification of reference gene primers provided the estimated nucleated cell counts. Sequenced by immunoSEQ multiplex PCR; TCRdb stores in-frame clones only, minus some. The V and J calls and clone size are taken from that table; D and trimming were inferred from the DNA. The sample carries around 170,000 clones, approximately 88% recorded once. V trimming: 6 bases; J trimming: 9 bases; junction bases outside the gene matches: 9. CDR1 is MNHEY and CDR2 is SVGAGI in the germline V gene. The CDR3 runs 15 residues. The TCR comes from an older woman with acute or convalescent COVID-19. Input material: peripheral blood. The chain combines TRBV6-5 with TRBJ1-6; 9 nucleotides align to TRBD1. This CDR3 is CASSLGGQGLSPLHF. The CDR3 region has the DNA TGTGCCAGCAGCTTGGGGGGACAGGGTCTTTCACCCCTCCACTTT.